The clone carrying this TCR beta chain occurred many times. Its target is unknown. The library targeted TCRbeta and was prepared with unique molecular identifiers. TCRdb processed the PCR reads anew with MiXCR; each CDR3 protein has one entry. The top ten clones hold about 2.6% of a sample with around 250,000 distinct CDR3 sequences, 25% of them seen once. This specimen belongs to a study of T-cell reconstitution after alpha-beta-depleted transplantation in children. Study results and limitations: It was surviving recipient T cells and thymic progenitors that gave some patients high TCRbeta diversity at day 60. Several hundred rapidly expanded clones from non-depleted graft cells reportedly supplied alpha-beta T cells about two months post-transplant.

The CDR3 is 13 amino acids. V was clipped by 3 bases and J by 3 bases; unmatched bases: 5. The germline CDR1 and CDR2 sequences are SQVTM and ANQGSEA. The sample was PBMCs, taken before TCRalphabeta/CD19-depleted stem cell transplant. The chain carries TRBV29-1 and TRBJ2-7; 7 positions agree with TRBD2. The clonotype comes from a girl between 2 and 10 years old with Fanconi anemia, due to receive a stem cell transplant. The CDR3 nucleotides read TGCAGCGTTGAGGGAGGGCAGAGCTACGAGCAGTACTTC. Residues: CSVEGGQSYEQYF.